Each of the 20 T cell receptor beta chains below was sequenced from the same sample in a study of OX40 agonist ivuxolimab in advanced cancers. Repertoires were generated with immunoSEQ multiplex PCR, while TCRdb's copy carries only in-frame clones and drops some. Of some 12,000 clones in the sample, 70% to 75% were seen once. Source: CD4+ or CD8+ T cells sorted from blood, taken in a trial of the OX40 agonist ivuxolimab. The receptors shown here come from an adult with an advanced solid tumor such as melanoma, head and neck, liver or kidney cancer.

The chain recombines TRBV28 with TRBJ2-7, with TRBD2 as a possible D gene (6 bases). This CDR3 spans 14 amino acids. Trimming pared 6 bases from V and 3 bases from J, leaving 15 bases between. Germline assignment: CDR1 MDHEN and CDR2 SYDVKM. The CDR3 DNA follows: TGTGCCAGCAGCGGCCGGGGACTTAACTACGAGCAGTACTTC. It codes for CASSGRGLNYEQYF.

In its sample, this clone was seen a few times. The chain links TRBV7-9 to TRBJ1-1; no clear D gene. The CDR3 length is 12 residues. Per the germline V gene, CDR1 is SEHNR and CDR2 is FQNEAQ (reference sequence). V gave up 11 bases and J gave up 8 bases, with 18 bases separating them. The CDR3: CASSKPPSEAFF. CDR3 sequence (DNA): TGTGCCTCCTCGAAACCGCCCTCGGAAGCTTTCTTT.

This clone was seen more than once but under ten times. This chain connects TRBV6-6 to TRBJ1-3; TRBD1 matches 8 bases. The V gene's germline CDR1 is MNHNY and CDR2 SVGAGI (reference sequence). After removal of 6 bases from V and 0 bases from J, the junction contained 4 bases not matched to a gene. This CDR3 is 15 amino acids long. The CDR3 DNA is TGTGCCAGCAGGATCGACAGGGGCTCTGGAAACACCATATATTTT. Amino acids: CASRIDRGSGNTIYF.

This chain links TRBV9 with TRBJ2-7; perhaps TRBD1 as D (6 bases). V lost 0 bases to trimming and J lost 2 bases, with 9 bases between them. CDR1 is SGDLS and CDR2 is YYNGEE in the germline V gene. CDR3 size: 14 residues. CDR3 bases: TGTGCCAGCAGCGTAGAGGGACATCCCTACGAGCAGTACTTC. Its protein product is CASSVEGHPYEQYF.

The chain couples TRBV9 to TRBJ2-7, with 10 bases that match TRBD1. The CDR3 totals 14 residues. Unmatched junction bases numbered 9, after V lost 7 bases and J lost 5 bases. Germline assignment: CDR1 SGDLS and CDR2 YYNGEE. CDR3 sequence reads: CASGSAGTGDEQYF. The CDR3 DNA reads TGTGCCAGCGGCAGCGCCGGGACAGGGGACGAGCAGTACTTC. Combining the CDR3 with reference TRBV9 and TRBJ2-7 gives the whole variable domain DSGVTQTPKHLITATGQRVTLRCSPRSGDLSVYWYQQSLDQGLQFLIQYYNGEERAKGNILERFSAQQFPDLHSELNLSSLELGDSALYFCASGSAGTGDEQYFGPGTRLTVT.

V and J are TRBV28 and TRBJ1-5; D unclear. This CDR3 is built from 14 residues. With 5 bases removed from V and 2 bases from J, the gap between germline ends came to 10 bases. The germline V gene encodes CDR1 MDHEN and CDR2 SYDVKM. The DNA for the CDR3 is TGTGCCAGCAGTCTCAACCGGGGCAATCAGCCCCAGCATTTT. This translates into CASSLNRGNQPQHF.

This clone was observed a few times. This chain joins TRBV29-1 and TRBJ2-1, with 9 positions matching TRBD2. CDR3 length: 16 residues. Germline V gene data show CDR1 as SQVTM and CDR2 as ANQGSEA. Trimming at V came to 3 bases and at J to 8 bases, leaving 14 bases not matched to a gene. CDR3 DNA: TGCAGCGTTGATGGCTTAGCGGGAGATCGGTGGGATGAGCAGTTCTTC. It translates to CSVDGLAGDRWDEQFF.

The chain employs TRBV4-3 and TRBJ1-4; D not certain. Trimming stripped 0 bases from V and 10 bases from J, with 18 bases between. The CDR3 spans 16 residues. Per the germline V gene, CDR1 is LGHNA and CDR2 is YSLEER. CDR3 DNA: TGCGCCAGCAGCCAAGATCGATGGGCGGGGATGGTAAAACTGTTTTTT. Encoded protein: CASSQDRWAGMVKLFF.

V and J are TRBV5-1 and TRBJ2-3, with TRBD2 identical over 8 bases. The germline V gene encodes CDR1 SGHRS and CDR2 YFSETQ. V gave up 4 bases and J gave up 0 bases; unmatched junction bases: 4. This CDR3 spans 15 amino acids. The CDR3 loop is CASSRLATSTDTQYF. In nucleotides, the CDR3 is TGCGCCAGCAGCCGACTAGCGACTAGCACAGATACGCAGTATTTT.

The chain combines TRBV30 with TRBJ1-4; D gene unclear. The germline gives CDR1 GTSNPN, CDR2 SVGIG (reference sequence). CDR3 length: 14 amino acids. Trimming took off 0 bases at V and 3 bases at J, with 8 bases between the two ends. The CDR3, as DNA: TGTGCCTGGAGTGTAGAAACCTCTAATGAAAAACTGTTTTTT. This encodes CAWSVETSNEKLFF.

V gene TRBV7-9 combines with J gene TRBJ1-5; D remains ambiguous. V was clipped by 1 base and J by 7 bases, with 5 bases between them. Germline V gene sequence: CDR1 SEHNR, CDR2 FQNEAQ (reference sequence). This CDR3 spans 12 amino acids. The CDR3 here is CASSLGSQPQHF. CDR3 coding DNA: TGTGCCAGCAGCTTAGGTTCCCAGCCCCAGCATTTT.

This clone has only one observation. The chain is built from TRBV9 and TRBJ2-5; 9 bases agree with TRBD1. CDR3 length: 15 amino acids. CDR1 is SGDLS and CDR2 is YYNGEE in the germline V gene. Germline trimming cut 3 bases from V and 4 bases from J; bases unmatched to any gene: 7. CDR3 in DNA: TGTGCCAGCAGCGGGACAGGGGTGGGCGGAGAGACCCAGTACTTC. Protein sequence: CASSGTGVGGETQYF.

This clone was observed a handful of times. The chain joins TRBV28 to TRBJ1-3, with a weak D call TRBD1 (6 bases). CDR3 size: 16 residues. Trimming removed 4 bases from V and 2 bases from J, with 15 bases in between. The germline CDR1 and CDR2 sequences are MDHEN and SYDVKM. The CDR3 DNA follows: TGTGCCAGCAGTTCAGTTTTCGAGGGGGCTGGAAACACCATATATTTT. Translated, it gives CASSSVFEGAGNTIYF. Using reference TRBV28 and TRBJ1-3 for the parts outside the CDR3, the full variable domain is DVKVTQSSRYLVKRTGEKVFLECVQDMDHENMFWYRQDPGLGLRLIYFSYDVKMKEKGDIPEGYSVSREKKERFSLILESASTNQTSMYLCASSSVFEGAGNTIYFGEGSWLTVV.

The chain employs TRBV5-5 and TRBJ2-6; maybe TRBD1 (6 bases). The CDR3 contains 15 residues. The V gene lost 3 bases and the J gene lost 2 bases, with 9 bases spanning the gap. The V gene's germline CDR1 is SGHKS and CDR2 YYEKEE (reference sequence). The chain's CDR3 is CASSSQGAGANVLTF. In DNA, the CDR3 is TGTGCCAGCAGCTCACAGGGAGCTGGGGCCAACGTCCTGACTTTC.

The genes are TRBV11-3 and TRBJ2-1; 12 nucleotides match TRBD2. The junction had 8 bases not matched to a gene; V was cut back by 5 bases and J by 9 bases. The germline gives CDR1 SGHNT, CDR2 YENEEA. The CDR3 runs to 15 residues. The CDR3 loop reads CASSASSGRDVEQFF. The CDR3 DNA follows: TGTGCCAGCAGCGCCTCTAGCGGGAGGGATGTTGAGCAGTTCTTC. The full variable domain, with the rest looked up from reference TRBV11-3 and TRBJ2-1, is EAGVVQSPRYKIIEKKQPVAFWCNPISGHNTLYWYLQNLGQGPELLIRYENEEAVDDSQLPKDRFSAERLKGVDSTLKIQPAELGDSAVYLCASSASSGRDVEQFFGPGTRLTVL.

V and J are TRBV27 and TRBJ2-7, with D perhaps matching TRBD1 (6 bases). The CDR3 is 12 residues long. With 5 bases removed from V and 7 bases from J, the gap between germline ends came to 12 bases. Germline V gives CDR1 MNHEY, CDR2 SMNVEV (reference sequence). CDR3 bases: TGTGCCAGCAGTGGGACAAGACAGGAGCAGTACTTC. It translates to CASSGTRQEQYF.

This chain joins TRBV29-1 and TRBJ1-1, with TRBD1 matching 10 bases. Unmatched junction bases numbered 5, after V lost 0 bases and J lost 10 bases. This CDR3 has 13 residues. The germline CDR1 and CDR2 sequences are SQVTM and ANQGSEA. The CDR3 protein is CSVEDGTGARAFF. CDR3 in DNA: TGCAGCGTTGAAGACGGGACAGGGGCGCGAGCTTTCTTT. Full variable domain (outside the CDR3, taken from reference TRBV29-1 and TRBJ1-1): SAVISQKPSRDICQRGTSLTIQCQVDSQVTMMFWYRQQPGQSLTLIATANQGSEATYESGFVIDKFPISRPNLTFSTLTVSNMSPEDSSIYLCSVEDGTGARAFFGQGTRLTVV.

By share of the sample, this clone is medium-sized. The V gene is TRBV27, the J gene TRBJ1-1; weak D call: TRBD1 (5 bases). The CDR3 has 13 amino acids. The V and J ends lost 5 bases and 1 base respectively, with 8 bases between them. Germline loops: CDR1 MNHEY, CDR2 SMNVEV (reference sequence). CDR3 residues: CASSLGQNTEAFF. The CDR3 coding sequence is TGTGCCAGCAGTCTTGGACAGAACACTGAAGCTTTCTTT.

The CDR3 sequence is CASSYLGGNTEAFF. CDR3 in DNA: TGTGCCAGCAGTTACCTTGGGGGGAACACTGAAGCTTTCTTT. The genes are TRBV28 and TRBJ1-1; tentative D call: TRBD1 (5 bases). Trimming cost V 4 bases and J 1 base, with 10 bases left between them. The CDR3 spans 14 residues. Per the germline V gene, CDR1 is MDHEN and CDR2 is SYDVKM.

In this sample, this clone turned up a few times. The chain joins TRBV7-8 to TRBJ2-5, with 8 nucleotides matching TRBD1. The junction had 9 bases not matched to a gene; V was cut back by 4 bases and J by 5 bases. Germline V gives CDR1 SGHVS, CDR2 FQNEAQ. The CDR3 extends over 15 amino acids. The DNA of the CDR3 is TGTGCCAGCAGCTCGGGACAGGTTTCCGTGGAGACCCAGTACTTC. Residues: CASSSGQVSVETQYF.